Following are 13 T cell receptor beta chains from one sample sequenced in a study of T cells in Graves' hyperthyroidism and ophthalmopathy. TCR beta CDR3 sequences were amplified from RNA transcripts. Researchers ran a first-round RT-PCR on the TCR CDR3 using the HTBI primer set. TCRdb re-derived calls from the multiplex PCR reads in MiXCR, one entry per CDR3 protein. The sample consists of 550,000 to 600,000 distinct CDR3 sequences, 15% to 20% of them appearing once. Input material: blood. These TCRs come from a woman aged 18-29 years with Graves' hyperthyroidism.

This clonotype occurred many times. The rearrangement uses TRBV20-1 and TRBJ1-2; D call uncertain. The CDR3 totals 12 residues. Germline CDR1 is DFQATT and CDR2 is SNEGSKA (reference sequence). The V end lost 5 bases, the J end lost 3 bases, and 10 bases lay between the germline ends. CDR3 nucleotides: TGCAGTGCTGTGGCCGCCTACTATGGCTACACCTTC. It is translated as CSAVAAYYGYTF.

At least ten counts were recorded for this clonotype. The V and J genes are TRBV2 and TRBJ2-2; D is possibly TRBD1 or TRBD2 (5 bases each). The CDR3 totals 14 residues. The germline V gene encodes CDR1 SNHLY and CDR2 FYNNEI. The V end was cut by 4 bases, the J end by 4 bases, with 10 bases between. The CDR3 loop is CASSVGETTGELFF. The CDR3 DNA follows: TGTGCCAGCAGTGTGGGGGAGACCACCGGGGAGCTGTTTTTT.

This clonotype was seen more than once but under ten times. The V and J genes are TRBV4-1 and TRBJ1-6; the match to TRBD1 covers 7 bases. This CDR3 comprises 15 residues. The ends lost 1 base at V and 8 bases at J; junction bases unmatched: 5. Per the germline V gene, CDR1 is MGHRA and CDR2 is YSYEKL. The CDR3 sequence is CASSQGRGLDSPLHF. DNA for the CDR3: TGCGCCAGCAGCCAAGGGAGGGGGCTGGATTCACCCCTCCACTTT.

This clonotype was seen many times. V usage is TRBV5-1 and J usage is TRBJ2-3, with TRBD2 matching over 7 bases. The junction had 6 bases not matched to a gene; V was cut back by 1 base and J by 1 base. The CDR3 has 16 residues. Germline CDR1 is SGHRS and CDR2 is YFSETQ. The CDR3 loop is CASSLTSATRTDTQYF. CDR3 nucleotides: TGCGCCAGCAGCTTGACTAGCGCCACCCGCACAGATACGCAGTATTTT.

This clonotype was seen only a few times. The V gene is TRBV19, the J gene TRBJ2-5; maybe TRBD1 (6 bases). Germline CDR1 is LNHDA and CDR2 is SQIVND (reference sequence). V was pared by 3 bases and J by 1 base, with 9 bases between. There are 14 residues in the CDR3. CDR3 region: CASSMGAIQETQYF. In DNA form, the CDR3 reads TGTGCCAGTAGTATGGGGGCCATCCAAGAGACCCAGTACTTC.

In this sample, this clonotype turned up a few times. The chain carries TRBV30 and TRBJ1-3, with D perhaps TRBD1 (5 bases). The length of the CDR3 is 14 residues. Looked up from germline, CDR1 is GTSNPN and CDR2 is SVGIG (reference sequence). Trimming removed 1 base at V and 1 base at J, with 8 bases between. The CDR3 spells CAWSGGISGNTIYF. The CDR3 bases are TGTGCCTGGAGTGGGGGGATATCTGGAAACACCATATATTTT. Together with reference TRBV30 and TRBJ1-3, the CDR3 gives the full variable domain: SQTIHQWPATLVQPVGSPLSLECTVEGTSNPNLYWYRQAAGRGLQLLFYSVGIGQISSEVPQNLSASRPQDRQFILSSKKLLLSDSGFYLCAWSGGISGNTIYFGEGSWLTVV.

This rearrangement joins TRBV24-1 to TRBJ2-7; 7 bases align to TRBD2. The CDR3 sequence is 14 residues long. Germline CDR1 KGHDR, CDR2 SFDVKD. The trim removed 4 bases at V and 4 bases at J, leaving 6 bases unmatched. The CDR3 reads CATSDSGTTYEQYF. DNA of the CDR3: TGTGCCACCAGTGACTCCGGGACTACATACGAGCAGTACTTC.

This clonotype was recorded at least ten times. The V call is TRBV28, the J call TRBJ2-2; weak D call: TRBD2 (6 bases). CDR1 is MDHEN, CDR2 SYDVKM, per germline. The CDR3 sequence is 16 residues long. Trimming removed 6 bases at V and 0 bases at J, with 14 bases between. CDR3 region: CASRYSGTSNTGELFF. The CDR3 DNA is TGTGCCAGCAGGTACTCCGGGACTTCGAACACCGGGGAGCTGTTTTTT.

This clonotype was seen ten or more times. This chain connects TRBV30 to TRBJ1-1; possible D gene TRBD1, 6 bases. Trimming left V 0 bases short and J 5 bases short, with 10 bases between. CDR1 is GTSNPN and CDR2 is SVGIG in the germline V gene (reference sequence). The CDR3 consists of 13 residues. The CDR3 nucleotides read TGTGCCTGGAGTGTAACAGGGATGACTGAAGCTTTCTTT. This encodes CAWSVTGMTEAFF.

Ten or more counts support this clonotype. CDR3 sequence reads: CASSSSGSLFDEQFF. Written as DNA, the CDR3 is TGTGCCAGCAGCTCTAGCGGGAGCCTATTTGATGAGCAGTTCTTC. The gene calls are TRBV7-2 and TRBJ2-1; 10 bases line up with TRBD2. Germline CDR1 SGHTA, CDR2 FQGNSA. V gave up 4 bases and J gave up 8 bases; unmatched junction bases: 8. This CDR3 region has 15 residues.

This clonotype has at least ten counts. The rearrangement joins TRBV30 to TRBJ1-1; 7 nucleotides agree with TRBD1. Germline lookup yields CDR1 GTSNPN and CDR2 SVGIG (reference sequence). V dropped 8 bases and J dropped 2; count of bases not matched to a gene: 8. The CDR3 runs 13 residues. CDR3 amino acids: CAGRQGPNTEAFF. The DNA for the CDR3 is TGTGCCGGACGACAGGGACCTAACACTGAAGCTTTCTTT.

The chain uses TRBV6-1 and TRBJ2-3; TRBD2 matches 8 bases. The germline CDR1 and CDR2 sequences are MNHNS and SASEGT. With 7 bases clipped from V and 4 bases from J, the junction kept 7 bases outside the gene matches. This CDR3 spans 14 amino acids. Here the CDR3 reads CASTPGTRADTQYF. The CDR3, as DNA: TGTGCCAGCACCCCCGGGACTAGGGCAGATACGCAGTATTTT.

On this clonotype itself: This may arise from a read error, as a much more abundant clone is one base away. The chain has TRBV7-2 and TRBJ1-2; the D gene is possibly TRBD1 (5 bases). The CDR3 extends over 12 amino acids. In germline, CDR1 is SGHTA, CDR2 FQGNSA. Trimming took off 5 bases at V and 2 bases at J, with 6 bases between the two ends. CDR3 in DNA: TGTGCCAGCAGCGGGGACAACTATGGCTACACCTTC. Translated, it gives CASSGDNYGYTF.